This TCR beta chain is drawn from a study of T cells after yellow fever vaccination. Broader study findings: In FACS-sorted repertoires, abundant clonotypes from the bulk population could appear as contaminants. The booster response re-showed most primary clones: around 96% CD4, about 89% CD8. Although the secondary response was weaker, it peaked faster, at day 5 versus 15.

CDR1 DFQATT and CDR2 SNEGSKA come from the germline V gene (reference sequence). Trimming pared 6 bases from V and 4 bases from J, leaving 16 bases between. The CDR3 totals 14 residues. A remark on this clonotype: The target antigen is unknown.

It was through 5'RACE template switching that TCR cDNA was made, with a universal primer site and UMIs added. TCRdb itself ran the 5' RACE reads through MiXCR, one entry per CDR3 protein. Of about 400,000 distinct CDR3 sequences in the sample, 6.2% were seen once. This chain uses TRBV20-1 with TRBJ1-3; D ambiguous. This receptor was obtained from a young man who received the YFV17D yellow fever vaccine. The sequencing used PBMCs, collected 5 days after the yellow fever booster vaccination. DNA for the CDR3: TGCAGTGCCTCACCGCTCGGACGAGGAAACACCATATATTTT. This encodes CSASPLGRGNTIYF.